Presented here are 2 T cell receptor beta chains from one specimen sequenced in a study of blood T cell repertoires in COVID-19. Here immunoSEQ multiplex PCR was the method, and the copy in TCRdb shows in-frame clones only, minus some. The sample contains 200,000 to 250,000 clones, around 86% of which appear only once. The sequenced sample consisted of peripheral blood. These receptors all stem from a woman in her seventies with COVID-19, enrolled during active disease.

V gene TRBV5-4 combines with J gene TRBJ2-3, with a weak D call TRBD2 (5 bases). CDR3 length equals 15 residues. V was cut by 4 bases and J by 8 bases, with 20 bases left in between. Germline V gene lookup returns CDR1 SGHNT and CDR2 YYREEE (reference sequence). This CDR3 reads CASSLGLGAPGTQYF. In DNA form, the CDR3 reads TGTGCCAGCAGCCTAGGACTCGGTGCCCCCGGTACGCAGTATTTT.

J is TRBJ2-7 and V is TRBV11-1; possibly TRBD1 for D (5 bases). V dropped 6 bases and J dropped 1 base, with 7 bases sitting between them. The CDR3 spans 12 residues. CDR1 is SGHAT, CDR2 FQDESV, per germline (reference sequence). The CDR3 DNA is TGTGCCAGCAGGGGGCTTTCCTACGAGCAGTACTTC. Its translation: CASRGLSYEQYF.